The clone carrying this T cell receptor (beta chain) was seen ten or more times. The data stem from a study of early T cells in non-severe SARS-CoV-2 infection. Unique molecular identifiers tagged individual cDNA molecules. MiXCR was run by TCRdb on the 5' RACE reads, yielding one entry per CDR3 protein. The sample has about 30,000 distinct CDR3 sequences, over 6.5% seen once; the top ten hold about two fifths. J was trimmed by 5 bases and V by 0 bases; bases with no gene match: 2. The germline V gene has CDR1 SGHRS and CDR2 YFSETQ. This CDR3 has 15 amino acids. The sequence came from an adult who was a healthcare worker with PCR-confirmed SARS-CoV-2 infection or an uninfected control (not recorded which). The chain has TRBV5-1 and TRBJ2-1, with TRBD1 matching 10 bases. Sample: whole blood. CDR3 sequence (DNA): TGCGCCAGCAGCTTGGGGACAGGGGGAAACAATGAGCAGTTCTTC. Translated, it gives CASSLGTGGNNEQFF.